The following is a TCR beta chain sequence with its context. Its antigen is still unknown. The identical CDR3 is also encoded by other nucleotide sequences in the sample. The CDR3 length is 13 residues. V was shortened by 7 bases and J by 0 bases, with 8 bases between the two germline ends. Per the germline V gene, CDR1 is LNHDA and CDR2 is SQIVND (reference sequence). These data come from a study of shared clonotypes between healthy human individuals. Findings and caveats of the study: Clonotypes that were shared across a few donors made up 4.5% to 5% of naive CD4 clonotypes. Memory subsets had estimated richness that was generally smaller than that of naive subsets.

Across several immunoSEQ plates, the genomic DNA of each subset was split evenly. TCRdb's copy holds only in-frame clones and misses some; the assay was immunoSEQ multiplex PCR. The repertoire holds about 2 million clones, approximately 95% seen once, with more than 0.95% in the top ten. CD8 cells classed as naive were CD45RO-negative and positively selected for CCR7, excluding terminally differentiated effector memory CD45RA+ cells. The sequenced sample was naive CD8+ T cells sorted from blood. This receptor was obtained from a man aged 18 to 30 in good health. The chain joins TRBV19 to TRBJ2-3; D might be TRBD2 (5 bases). The CDR3 sequence is CASTGISTDTQYF. The CDR3 DNA is TGTGCCAGTACGGGGATAAGCACAGATACGCAGTATTTT.